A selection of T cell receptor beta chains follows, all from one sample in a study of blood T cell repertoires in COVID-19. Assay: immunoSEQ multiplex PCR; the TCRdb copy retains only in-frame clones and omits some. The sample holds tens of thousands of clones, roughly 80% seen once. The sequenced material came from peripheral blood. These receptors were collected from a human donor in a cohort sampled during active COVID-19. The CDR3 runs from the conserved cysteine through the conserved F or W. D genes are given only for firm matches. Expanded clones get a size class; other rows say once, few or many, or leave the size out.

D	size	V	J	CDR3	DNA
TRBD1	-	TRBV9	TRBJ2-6	CASSVGIPGQISGANVLTF	TGTGCCAGCAGCGTAGGCATTCCGGGACAGATCTCTGGGGCCAACGTCCTGACTTTC
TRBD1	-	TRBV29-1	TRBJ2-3	CSIQARGDTQYF	TGCAGCATCCAAGCCAGGGGGGATACGCAGTATTTT
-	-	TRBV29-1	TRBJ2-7	CSARGSLGAYEQYF	TGCAGCGCGAGAGGTTCGTTAGGGGCCTACGAGCAGTACTTC
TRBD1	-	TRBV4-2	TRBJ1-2	CASSQELRDRGRGNGYTF	TGTGCCAGCAGCCAAGAACTCCGGGACAGGGGAAGAGGTAATGGCTACACCTTC
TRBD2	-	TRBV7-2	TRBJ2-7	CASSPGPRGGEQYF	TGTGCCAGCAGCCCAGGCCCCCGGGGGGGAGAGCAGTACTTC
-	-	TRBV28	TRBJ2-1	CASSLESGLRSEQFF	TGTGCCAGCAGTTTGGAAAGCGGGCTCAGATCCGAGCAGTTCTTC
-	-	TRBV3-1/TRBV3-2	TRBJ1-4	CASKALGEKLFF	TGTGCCAGCAAGGCCCTGGGCGAAAAACTGTTTTTT
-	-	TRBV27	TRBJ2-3	CASSRPGEAGPDTQYF	TGTGCCAGCAGCCGCCCTGGGGAGGCAGGGCCAGATACGCAGTATTTT
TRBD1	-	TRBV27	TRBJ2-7	CASSVAPRQGRSYEQYF	TGTGCCAGCAGTGTAGCTCCCCGACAGGGGCGCTCCTACGAGCAGTACTTC
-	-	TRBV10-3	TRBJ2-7	CAIRDRYYEQYF	TGTGCCATCAGGGACAGATACTACGAGCAGTACTTC
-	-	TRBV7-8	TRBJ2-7	CASSLAPGSSYEQYF	TGTGCCAGCAGCTTAGCGCCAGGTAGCTCCTACGAGCAGTACTTC
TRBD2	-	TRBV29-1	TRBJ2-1	CSVEVLLTSGRMDNEQFF	TGCAGCGTTGAAGTATTGTTGACTAGCGGGAGGATGGACAATGAGCAGTTCTTC
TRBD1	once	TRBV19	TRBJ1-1	CASSSTRTGDEAFF	TGTGCCAGTAGTTCAACTCGGACAGGAGACGAAGCTTTCTTT
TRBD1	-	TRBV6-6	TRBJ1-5	CASRLNTGGNGPQHF	TGTGCCAGCAGGCTCAACACAGGGGGTAACGGGCCCCAGCATTTT
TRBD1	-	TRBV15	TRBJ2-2	CATSRWTGIRITGELFF	TGTGCCACCAGTCGTTGGACAGGGATCCGCATAACCGGGGAGCTGTTTTTT
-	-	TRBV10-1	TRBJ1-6	CANGGDRRRTPLHF	TGCGCTAACGGGGGGGATAGGCGTCGTACACCCCTCCACTTT
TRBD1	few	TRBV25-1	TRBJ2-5	CASFGTGGMETQYF	TGTGCCAGCTTCGGGACAGGGGGCATGGAGACCCAGTACTTC
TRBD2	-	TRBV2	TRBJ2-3	CASSPPWTSGASTDTQYF	TGTGCCAGCAGTCCCCCCTGGACTAGCGGGGCTTCCACAGATACGCAGTATTTT
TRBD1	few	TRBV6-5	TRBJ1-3	CASSPDRGNTIYF	TGTGCCAGCAGTCCGGACAGGGGGAACACCATATATTTT
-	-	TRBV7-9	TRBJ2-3	CASSPSSTQYF	TGTGCCAGCAGCCCATCTAGTACGCAGTATTTT
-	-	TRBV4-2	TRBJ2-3	CASSQAYRPGDSQPDTQYF	TGTGCCAGCAGCCAAGCCTACCGACCCGGGGACTCCCAGCCAGATACGCAGTATTTT
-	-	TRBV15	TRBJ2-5	CATSRERSQETQYF	TGTGCCACCAGCAGAGAGAGATCTCAAGAGACCCAGTACTTC
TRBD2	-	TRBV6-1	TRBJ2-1	CASSDQRDSYNEQFF	TGTGCCAGCAGTGATCAGCGGGACTCCTACAATGAGCAGTTCTTC
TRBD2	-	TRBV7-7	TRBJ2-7	CASSPSQREGRIHEQYF	TGTGCTAGCAGCCCAAGCCAGCGGGAGGGCCGCATCCACGAGCAGTACTTC
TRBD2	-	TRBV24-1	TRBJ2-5	CATSLAGGDQETQYF	TGTGCCACCAGTCTCGCCGGGGGGGACCAAGAGACCCAGTACTTC
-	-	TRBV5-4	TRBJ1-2	CASSLAGARGYTF	TGTGCCAGCAGCTTGGCAGGGGCGCGGGGCTACACCTTC
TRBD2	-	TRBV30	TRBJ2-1	CAWSLAGGIPYNEQFF	TGTGCCTGGAGTTTAGCGGGAGGGATCCCCTACAATGAGCAGTTCTTC
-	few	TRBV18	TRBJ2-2	CASSPTRSAELFF	TGTGCCAGCTCACCGACTCGTTCAGCGGAGCTGTTTTTT
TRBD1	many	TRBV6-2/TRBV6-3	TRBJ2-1	CASSTGQGYGEQFF	TGTGCCAGCAGTACGGGACAGGGATACGGCGAGCAGTTCTTC
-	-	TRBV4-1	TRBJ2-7	CASSQDLAAYEQYF	TGCGCCAGCAGCCAAGATCTGGCGGCCTACGAGCAGTACTTC